Following are 10 T cell receptor beta chains from one sample sequenced in a study of T cells after yellow fever vaccination. TCRdb ran MiXCR on the 5' RACE reads and lists one entry per CDR3 protein. The sample holds around 320,000 distinct CDR3 sequences; around 10% are singletons and the top ten take about 3.7%. The sequences come from CD4+ T cells sorted from PBMCs, collected 5 days after the yellow fever booster vaccination. The receptor source for this set is a man younger than 30 who received the YFV17D yellow fever vaccine.

The chain joins TRBV20-1 to TRBJ1-5; D not resolved. The V end was cut by 6 bases, the J end by 0 bases, with 9 bases between. This CDR3 comprises 13 residues. Germline V CDR1 and CDR2: DFQATT, SNEGSKA (reference sequence). CDR3 DNA sequence: TGCAGTGCGGCGGGTTATAGCAATCAGCCCCAGCATTTT. This sequence encodes CSAAGYSNQPQHF.

This clonotype was observed many times. The V gene is TRBV11-2, the J gene TRBJ2-2; no clear D. Trimming left V 2 bases short and J 4 bases short, with 5 bases between. This CDR3 spans 13 amino acids. Germline assignment: CDR1 SGHAT and CDR2 FQNNGV. The CDR3: CASSLLTTGELFF. CDR3 nucleotide sequence: TGTGCCAGCAGCTTACTCACCACCGGGGAGCTGTTTTTT.

This clonotype was seen more than once but under ten times. The chain links TRBV27 to TRBJ2-7; TRBD1 might be the D (6 bases). Per germline, CDR1 MNHEY and CDR2 SMNVEV (reference sequence). The CDR3 extends over 15 amino acids. Trimming cost V 6 bases and J 0 bases, with 15 bases left between them. CDR3 in amino acids: CASSRQASSSYEQYV. CDR3 coding DNA: TGTGCCAGCAGCCGACAGGCCTCCTCCTCCTACGAGCAGTACGTC.

This clonotype was observed a handful of times. The chain couples TRBV30 to TRBJ2-7; D uncertain. V was clipped by 0 bases and J by 2 bases, with 8 bases between them. In germline, CDR1 is GTSNPN, CDR2 SVGIG (reference sequence). The CDR3 sequence is 13 residues long. The CDR3 DNA is TGTGCCTGGAGTGTAGGTCTCGCCTACGAGCAGTACTTC. Amino acids: CAWSVGLAYEQYF.

J is TRBJ2-3 and V is TRBV4-3; 8 bases fit TRBD1. The CDR3 sequence is 15 residues long. The V segment lost 6 bases and the J segment 6 bases; nucleotides outside the gene matches: 11. The germline CDR1 and CDR2 sequences are LGHNA and YSLEER. The CDR3 is CASSVRDRGPDTQYF. The DNA of the CDR3 is TGCGCCAGCAGTGTTAGAGACAGGGGTCCCGATACGCAGTATTTT.

J is TRBJ1-3 and V is TRBV9; tentatively, D is TRBD1 (5 bases). The CDR3 is 16 residues long. Germline values: CDR1 SGDLS, CDR2 YYNGEE. The V and J ends lost 1 base and 0 bases respectively, with 11 bases between them. The DNA for the CDR3 is TGTGCCAGCAGCGTACTTGACAGCAACTCTGGAAACACCATATATTTT. Its protein product is CASSVLDSNSGNTIYF.

This clonotype was seen a handful of times. V gene TRBV19 combines with J gene TRBJ2-3; D unclear. CDR3 length: 14 residues. Trimming stripped 6 bases from V and 5 bases from J, with 15 bases between. In germline, CDR1 is LNHDA, CDR2 SQIVND (reference sequence). In DNA form, the CDR3 reads TGTGCCAGTAGGCGTGGGCAATGGGGAGATACGCAGTATTTT. This codes for CASRRGQWGDTQYF.

This clonotype was counted a few times. The genes are TRBV4-1 and TRBJ1-6; tentatively, D is TRBD1 (5 bases). CDR1 and CDR2 (germline): MGHRA, YSYEKL. The CDR3 covers 17 residues. V was trimmed by 5 bases and J by 0 bases, leaving 14 bases between them. The CDR3 DNA follows: TGCGCCAGCAGCGGACAACAGGAAAGCTCCTATAATTCACCCCTCCACTTT. It specifies CASSGQQESSYNSPLHF.

The sample holds a few counts of this clonotype. The V call is TRBV30, the J call TRBJ2-5, with D hard to call. The CDR3 sequence is 10 residues long. Germline V lookup: CDR1 GTSNPN, CDR2 SVGIG (reference sequence). CDR3 sequence reads: CAGGQETQYF. The CDR3 coding sequence is TGTGCAGGCGGCCAAGAGACCCAGTACTTC.

This chain joins TRBV5-1 and TRBJ2-3, with 8 positions matching TRBD2. The CDR3 is 14 amino acids. CDR1 and CDR2 from the germline V gene are SGHRS and YFSETQ. The J segment lost 4 bases and the V segment lost 2 bases, leaving 3 bases of the junction unmatched. CDR3 residues: CASSFSGGSDTQYF. CDR3 DNA sequence: TGCGCCAGCAGCTTCAGCGGGGGATCAGATACGCAGTATTTT.